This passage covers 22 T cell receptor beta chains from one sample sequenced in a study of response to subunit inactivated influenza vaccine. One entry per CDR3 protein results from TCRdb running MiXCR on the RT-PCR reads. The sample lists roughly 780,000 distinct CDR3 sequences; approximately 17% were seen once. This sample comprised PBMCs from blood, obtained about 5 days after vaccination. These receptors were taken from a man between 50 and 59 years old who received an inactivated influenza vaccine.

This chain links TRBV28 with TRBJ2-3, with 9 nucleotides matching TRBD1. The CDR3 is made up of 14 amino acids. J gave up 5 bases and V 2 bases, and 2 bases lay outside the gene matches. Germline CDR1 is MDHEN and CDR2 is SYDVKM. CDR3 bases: TGTGCCAGCAGTTTAGACAGGGGGGAAGATACGCAGTATTTT. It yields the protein CASSLDRGEDTQYF.

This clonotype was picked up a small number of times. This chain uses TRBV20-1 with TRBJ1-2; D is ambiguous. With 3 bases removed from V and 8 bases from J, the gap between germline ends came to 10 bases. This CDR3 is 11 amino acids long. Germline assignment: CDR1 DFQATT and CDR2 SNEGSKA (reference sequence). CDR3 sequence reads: CSASSRGGYTF. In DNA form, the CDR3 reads TGCAGTGCTAGCTCCCGAGGAGGCTACACCTTC.

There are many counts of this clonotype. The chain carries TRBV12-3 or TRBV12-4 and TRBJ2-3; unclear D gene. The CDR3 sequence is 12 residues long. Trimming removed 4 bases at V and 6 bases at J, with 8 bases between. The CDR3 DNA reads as TGTGCCAGCAGTTCGGGTTGGGATACGCAGTATTTT. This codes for CASSSGWDTQYF.

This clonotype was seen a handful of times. The CDR3 region is CASSDPSGGNNEQFF. The CDR3 nucleotides are TGCGCCAGCAGCGATCCTAGCGGGGGGAACAATGAGCAGTTCTTC. The J gene is TRBJ2-1, the V gene TRBV5-1; the match to TRBD2 covers 11 bases. V gave up 4 bases and J gave up 5 bases; unmatched junction bases: 5. The CDR3 totals 15 residues. CDR1 SGHRS and CDR2 YFSETQ come from the germline V gene.

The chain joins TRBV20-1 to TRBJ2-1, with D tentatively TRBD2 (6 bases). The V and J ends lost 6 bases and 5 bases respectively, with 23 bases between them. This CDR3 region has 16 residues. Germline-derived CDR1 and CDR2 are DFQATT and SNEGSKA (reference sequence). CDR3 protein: CSAPDGTGEENNEQFF. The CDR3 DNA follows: TGCAGTGCCCCAGACGGGACGGGGGAAGAGAACAATGAGCAGTTCTTC.

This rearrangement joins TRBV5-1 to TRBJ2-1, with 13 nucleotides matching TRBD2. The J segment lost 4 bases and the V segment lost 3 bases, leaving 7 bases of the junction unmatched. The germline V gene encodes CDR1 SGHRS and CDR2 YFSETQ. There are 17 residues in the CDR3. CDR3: CASSSLAGGPSYNEQFF. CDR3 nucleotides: TGCGCCAGCAGCTCACTAGCGGGGGGGCCATCTTACAATGAGCAGTTCTTC.

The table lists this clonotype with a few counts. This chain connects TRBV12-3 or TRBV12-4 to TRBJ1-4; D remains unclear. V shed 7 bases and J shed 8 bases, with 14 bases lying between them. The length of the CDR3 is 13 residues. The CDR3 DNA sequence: TGTGCCAGCACTCCTGGACCTTGGGAAAAACTGTTTTTT. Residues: CASTPGPWEKLFF.

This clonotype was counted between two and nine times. CDR3 loop: CASSLVDPGGNQPQHF. For the CDR3, the DNA is TGTGCCAGCAGTTTGGTCGACCCTGGTGGCAATCAGCCCCAGCATTTT. The V and J genes are TRBV12-3 or TRBV12-4 and TRBJ1-5; D gene unclear. V gave up 3 bases and J gave up 2 bases, with 14 bases separating them. The length of the CDR3 is 16 residues.

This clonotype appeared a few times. The CDR3 loop reads CASSQEVGLASQETQYF. The CDR3 DNA reads as TGTGCCAGCAGCCAAGAAGTCGGACTAGCGAGCCAAGAGACCCAGTACTTC. The chain combines TRBV4-2 with TRBJ2-5; 9 bases map to TRBD2. V lost 0 bases to trimming and J lost 1 base; unmatched junction nucleotides: 6. Germline-derived CDR1 and CDR2 are LGHNA and YNFKEQ. The CDR3 totals 17 residues.

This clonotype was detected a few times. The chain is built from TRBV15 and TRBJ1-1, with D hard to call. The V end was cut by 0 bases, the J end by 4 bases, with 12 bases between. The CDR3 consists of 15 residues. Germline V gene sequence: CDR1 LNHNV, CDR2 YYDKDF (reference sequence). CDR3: CATSRDLIRTTEAFF. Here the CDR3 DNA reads TGTGCCACCAGCAGAGATTTAATAAGGACCACTGAAGCTTTCTTT.

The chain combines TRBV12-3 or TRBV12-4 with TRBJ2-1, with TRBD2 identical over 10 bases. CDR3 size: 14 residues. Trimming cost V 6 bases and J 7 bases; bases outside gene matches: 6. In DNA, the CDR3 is TGTGCCAGCAGCGAGCGGGAGGGCCGGAATGAGCAGTTCTTC. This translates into CASSEREGRNEQFF.

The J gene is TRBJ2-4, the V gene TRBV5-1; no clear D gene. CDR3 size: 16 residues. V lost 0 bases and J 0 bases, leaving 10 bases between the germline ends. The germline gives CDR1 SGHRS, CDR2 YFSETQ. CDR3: CASSLAASLAKNIQYF. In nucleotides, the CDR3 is TGCGCCAGCAGCTTGGCGGCATCTTTAGCCAAAAACATTCAGTACTTC.

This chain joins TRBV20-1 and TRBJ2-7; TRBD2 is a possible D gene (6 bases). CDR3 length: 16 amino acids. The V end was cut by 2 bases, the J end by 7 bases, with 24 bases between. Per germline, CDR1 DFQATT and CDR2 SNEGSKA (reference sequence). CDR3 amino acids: CSARPHRDSYLWEQYF. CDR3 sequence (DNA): TGCAGTGCTAGACCCCACCGGGACTCCTATTTGTGGGAGCAGTACTTC.

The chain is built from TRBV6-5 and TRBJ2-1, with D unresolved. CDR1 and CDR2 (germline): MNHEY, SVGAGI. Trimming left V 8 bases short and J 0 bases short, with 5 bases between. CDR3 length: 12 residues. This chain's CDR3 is CASYSSYNEQFF. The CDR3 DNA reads TGTGCCAGCTACAGCTCCTACAATGAGCAGTTCTTC.

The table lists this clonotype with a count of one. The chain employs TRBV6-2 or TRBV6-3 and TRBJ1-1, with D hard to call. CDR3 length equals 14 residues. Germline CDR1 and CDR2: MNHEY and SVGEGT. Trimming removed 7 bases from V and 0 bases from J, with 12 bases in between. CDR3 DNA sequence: TGTGCCAGCAAATCCGGTCCACTGAACACTGAAGCTTTCTTT. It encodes CASKSGPLNTEAFF.

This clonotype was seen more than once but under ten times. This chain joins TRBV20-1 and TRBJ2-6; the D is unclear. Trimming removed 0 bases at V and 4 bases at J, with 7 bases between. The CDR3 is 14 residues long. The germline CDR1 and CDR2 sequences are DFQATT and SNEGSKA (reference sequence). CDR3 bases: TGCAGTGCTAGAGAGCTGTTAGGGGCCAACGTCCTGACTTTC. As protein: CSARELLGANVLTF.

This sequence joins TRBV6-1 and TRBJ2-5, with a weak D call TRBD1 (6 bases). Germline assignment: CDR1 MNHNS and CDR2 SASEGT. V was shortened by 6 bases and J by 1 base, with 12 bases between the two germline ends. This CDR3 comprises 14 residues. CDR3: CASSETGFQETQYF. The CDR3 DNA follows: TGTGCCAGCAGCGAAACAGGGTTCCAAGAGACCCAGTACTTC.

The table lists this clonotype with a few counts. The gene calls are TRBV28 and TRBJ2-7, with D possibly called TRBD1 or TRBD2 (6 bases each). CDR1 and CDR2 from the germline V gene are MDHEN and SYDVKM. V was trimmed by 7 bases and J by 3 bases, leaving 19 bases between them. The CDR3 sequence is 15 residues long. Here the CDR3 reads CASTSPVGGRYEQYF. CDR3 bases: TGTGCCAGCACCTCCCCCGTGGGGGGCCGCTACGAGCAGTACTTC.

CDR3 protein: CASSLAPAIDEAFF. CDR3 coding DNA: TGTGCCAGCAGCTTGGCCCCGGCCATAGATGAAGCTTTCTTT. The chain joins TRBV5-6 to TRBJ1-1, with unresolved D. Germline lookup yields CDR1 SGHDT and CDR2 YYEEEE. V lost 0 bases to trimming and J lost 7 bases, with 13 bases between them. The CDR3 totals 14 residues.

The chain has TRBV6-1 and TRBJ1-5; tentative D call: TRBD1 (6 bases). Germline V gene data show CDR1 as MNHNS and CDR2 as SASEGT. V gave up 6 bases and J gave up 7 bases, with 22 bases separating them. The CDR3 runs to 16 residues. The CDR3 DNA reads TGTGCCAGCAGCCCCTTAATGGGGGGCGCCGAGCAGCCCCAGCATTTT. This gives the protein CASSPLMGGAEQPQHF.

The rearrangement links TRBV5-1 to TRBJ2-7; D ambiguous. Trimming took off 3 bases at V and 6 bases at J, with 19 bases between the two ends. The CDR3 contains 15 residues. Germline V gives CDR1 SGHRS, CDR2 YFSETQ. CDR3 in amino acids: CASSYSQEIASEQYF. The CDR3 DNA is TGCGCCAGCAGCTACAGCCAGGAAATTGCTAGCGAGCAGTACTTC.

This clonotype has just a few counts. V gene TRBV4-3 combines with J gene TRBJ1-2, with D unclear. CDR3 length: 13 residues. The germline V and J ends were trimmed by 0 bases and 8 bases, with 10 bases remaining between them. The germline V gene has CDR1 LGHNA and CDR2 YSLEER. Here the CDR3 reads CASSQEIVSGYTF. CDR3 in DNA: TGCGCCAGCAGCCAAGAGATCGTCTCCGGCTACACCTTC.